This T cell receptor (beta chain) is from a study of PD-1 blockade in classical Hodgkin lymphoma. On the study more broadly: Once every 2 weeks, patients received intravenous nivolumab at 3 mg/kg.

This clone appeared a single time. Antigen unknown. The table came from immunoSEQ multiplex PCR; TCRdb's copy has only in-frame clones and leaves some out. The table records around 50,000 clones, around 89% of them present only once. Germline CDR1 GTSNPN, CDR2 SVGIG (reference sequence). V was shortened by 5 bases and J by 3 bases, with 13 bases between the two germline ends. The CDR3 loop spans 13 amino acids. The study's findings and limits: Individuals who commenced nivolumab within less than 1 year of ASCT were excluded. Newly diagnosed patients were said to have less baseline TCR diversity than healthy donors did.

Time point: cycle 4 day 1 (C4D1), after more than 5 weeks of nivolumab. There was relapse after autologous stem cell transplantation in every patient, and there was variation in brentuximab vedotin exposure. The source is a human donor with classical Hodgkin lymphoma. The source material was peripheral blood mononuclear cells (PBMCs), sampled before the fourth cycle of nivolumab. The rearrangement joins TRBV30 to TRBJ1-1, with a possible D match to TRBD1 (5 bases). In DNA form, the CDR3 reads TGTGCCTGGGGAGGGGCAGCGGACACTGAAGCTTTCTTT. It encodes CAWGGAADTEAFF. The entire variable domain, with the rest obtained from reference TRBV30 and TRBJ1-1, is as follows: SQTIHQWPATLVQPVGSPLSLECTVEGTSNPNLYWYRQAAGRGLQLLFYSVGIGQISSEVPQNLSASRPQDRQFILSSKKLLLSDSGFYLCAWGGAADTEAFFGQGTRLTVV.